This T cell receptor (beta chain) was recorded in a study of human T cells and chemical hapten exposure (dated by TCRdb to about 2021). At the level of the whole study: For sensitization, 2% DPC in acetone was applied to a 2 cm by 2 cm area of upper inner arm skin. Weekly therapeutic DPC doses were additionally applied to the scalp of patients throughout the roughly 23-week study period. Patch testing was performed on the upper back with Finn chambers containing 0.01% DPC, and the patch tests were scored after 6 days according to International Contact Dermatitis Research Group standards. Alopecia areata with under or over 50% scalp involvement, alopecia totalis and alopecia universalis were represented in the patient cohort, which was mostly female. The libraries were sequenced as a pool, and the TCR yield per sample differed mostly because of small variations in library volumes within the pool. Peripheral blood TCR repertoire changes were tracked in vivo in alopecia patients during primary and secondary sensitization to the hapten diphenylcyclopropenone (DPC). Patient blood was sampled pre-sensitization (week 0) and at 2, 6 and about 24 weeks after DPC sensitization. Blood for TCR sequencing was provided by twenty-nine alopecia patients at one to four time points (pre-sensitization, 2, 6 and 24 weeks).

Results the study describes overall, beyond this receptor: DPC sensitization did not change how many TCRs were above 1 in 1000 frequency, and no evidence was found of alterations in global repertoire structure. Significantly more large CDR3 similarity clusters were formed by expanded TCRs than by pre-sensitization or healthy control sets, consistent with antigen-driven responses. The number of PT1 expanded TCRs positively correlated with patch test score, significant at thresholds 8, 16 and 32 but not 4. Because all patients had alopecia, a presumed autoimmune disease, the immune response of the patients might differ from that of healthy individuals. Repeated subsampling changed both the strength of the expansion versus patch-test correlation and the threshold at which the correlation became significant.

Notes on this clonotype: Which antigen it targets is not known. Base qualities are not at hand, and no much larger clone is one base apart.

In light of the paper, this sample's time point label describes: patch test 1, 2 weeks after DPC sensitization. The treatment or condition label, as the study defines it: therapeutic diphenylcyclopropenone sensitization with weekly scalp DPC. At every patch-test visit, the blood draw took place before the patch test was put on. To be eligible, patients had to be aged 18 to 70, diagnosed with alopecia and judged suitable for DPC therapy, while pregnant patients were excluded. Total RNA was isolated from unfractionated whole blood collected in Tempus Blood RNA tubes. Library method: RACE. Reads for this sample came from a NextSeq 500. During library preparation, unique molecular identifiers were attached to individual cDNA molecules so that TCRs could be counted in a quantitative, reproducible way. For every blood RNA sample, sequencing covered both the TCR alpha and TCR beta chains. Per the authors' processing: Samples had a median of roughly 91,000 TCRs, with a range from roughly 20,000 to 690,600. The Decombinator software suite was used to annotate V, J and CDR3 in the TCR reads. For PS versus PT1 abundance plots, all samples were subsampled to the same number of TCRs (28,000). Expanded TCRs were defined as absent before sensitization and observed at least eight times at the 2-week time point. The raw public data were reprocessed by TCRdb itself: fastp quality trimming at Q25, MiXCR clonotype calling, in-frame beta chains only. Rows are unified per CDR3 protein, each entry keeping the most common DNA and genes. The V and J calls shown here were made by TCRdb, not taken from the authors' results. The sample records about 120,000 distinct CDR3 sequences, roughly an eighth of which are singletons. The ten largest account for about 0.9% of the sample.

The source was whole blood, collected in connection with sensitization to the hapten diphenylcyclopropenone (DPC). The TCR comes from a man aged 18 to 29 with alopecia areata. Some clones in this sample may be carry-over from other donors' samples.

The CDR3 protein sequence reads: CASSLPGPEAFF. The DNA is as follows: TGTGCCAGCAGTTTACCAGGCCCTGAAGCTTTCTTT. The rearranged segments are TRBV27 and TRBJ1-1, with the D gene call left open. Taken from the germline V gene (reference sequence), the CDR1 and CDR2 loops are MNHEY and SMNVEV. V loses 2 bases, J loses 6 bases, and the germline ends lie 7 bases apart. The CDR3 measures 12 amino acids from cysteine to phenylalanine. Just CDR3 DNA is preserved here, 36 bases in frame from base 1.